The sequence of this T cell receptor (beta chain) was determined in a study of cytomegalovirus exposure and HLA in healthy donors. Study observations and caveats: For TCR beta chains, V- and J-gene trimming was later linked to a missense DCLRE1C variant. Later, TCR association rates were found to vary by HLA locus, highest for DRB1 and lowest for HLA-C. Within an earlier analysis, most TCR beta V segments proved productive either about 87% or about 30% of the time. The study recorded 150 to 200 TCR beta chains that were cytomegalovirus-associated.

The PCR ran on 60 Vbeta and 13 Jbeta primers. The assay was immunoSEQ multiplex PCR, and TCRdb's table has in-frame clones only and misses some. The sample has tens of thousands of clones, roughly 67% seen once. Germline V gene data show CDR1 as SGHDT and CDR2 as YYEEEE. The V end was cut by 6 bases, the J end by 7 bases, with 14 bases between. This CDR3 contains 13 residues. About this clone: Its target is unknown.

The chain recombines TRBV5-6 with TRBJ1-5; perhaps TRBD1 as D (6 bases). The receptor was derived from a man between 45 and 60 years old in good health and CMV-seronegative. The sequenced sample was PBMCs. DNA for the CDR3: TGTGCCAGCATGTTTGGGGGCAGGCAGCCCCAGCATTTT. This sequence encodes CASMFGGRQPQHF.